The clone carrying this T cell receptor beta chain was recorded only once. Its antigen is still unknown. This sample is part of a study of regulatory and conventional T cells in RAG deficiency. Study-wide results and limits: Omenn patients showed >80% Treg-Tconv overlap and shorter CDR3 lengths. In Omenn syndrome, sorted "Tregs" may be peripherally activated cells.

Genomic DNA came from blood regulatory T cells gated CD4+ CD25-high CD127-low. Germline trimming cut 3 bases from V and 4 bases from J; bases unmatched to any gene: 7. The CDR3 has 15 residues. Germline-derived CDR1 and CDR2 are LNHDA and SQIVND (reference sequence). This table comes from immunoSEQ multiplex PCR, and its TCRdb copy is limited to in-frame clones, with some not included. The table has some 20,000 clones, roughly 87% seen once. This sample also belongs to another study, concerning regulatory T cells. That investigation notes: Primers: 52 TRBV forward and 13 TRBJ reverse.

The sequenced sample was Tregs sorted from blood. The genes are TRBV19 and TRBJ1-2; TRBD1 agrees at 8 bases. The sequence derives from a human donor in good health. As DNA, the CDR3 is TGTGCCAGTAGTATGCGGAGGGACAGGCCCTATGGCTACACCTTC. This gives the protein CASSMRRDRPYGYTF.